This TCR beta chain emerged from a study of sequential checkpoint blockade in melanoma. CDR1 and CDR2 from the germline V gene are WSHSY and SAAADI. The germline V and J ends were trimmed by 4 bases and 4 bases, with 13 bases remaining between them. CDR3 length equals 14 residues. Here immunoSEQ multiplex PCR was the method, and the copy in TCRdb shows in-frame clones only, minus some. The profile shows 15,000 to 20,000 clones, roughly 72% of them singletons. Treatment described: randomized to nivolumab then ipilimumab (arm A) or the reverse (arm B). None of the patients previously received DNA-damaging chemotherapy. Live CD3+CD8+ CD19− CD56− cells were sorted from PBMCs.

The sequenced sample was CD8+ T cells sorted from blood (inferred from file names), obtained from a patient given nivolumab and ipilimumab in sequence. The clonotype originates from a human donor with melanoma. This chain joins TRBV10-2 and TRBJ1-2; no clear D. The CDR3 loop reads CASSGWPSRYGYTF. Here the CDR3 DNA reads TGCGCCAGCAGTGGATGGCCTAGCCGCTATGGCTACACCTTC.